The sequence of this T cell receptor beta chain was determined in a study of sequential checkpoint blockade in melanoma. Study overall: Patients were randomized 1:1 to nivolumab-then-ipilimumab or ipilimumab-then-nivolumab first-line. Maintenance nivolumab came after either treatment sequence.

Treatment given: randomized to nivolumab then ipilimumab (arm A) or the reverse (arm B). None of the patients previously received DNA-damaging chemotherapy. Live CD3+CD8+ CD19− CD56− cells were sorted from PBMCs. Profiled with immunoSEQ multiplex PCR; TCRdb holds only in-frame clones, not every one. The table records more than 10,000 clones, 70% to 80% of them present only once. This receptor was taken from a human donor with melanoma. This material consisted of CD8+ T cells sorted from blood (inferred from file names), taken from a patient given nivolumab and ipilimumab in sequence.

CDR3 sequence: CASSLSGTGELFF. CDR3 DNA sequence: TGTGCCAGCAGCTTATCGGGTACCGGGGAGCTGTTTTTT. V and J are TRBV7-9 and TRBJ2-2; D is undetermined. V was pared by 2 bases and J by 5 bases, with 6 bases between. Germline V lookup: CDR1 SEHNR, CDR2 FQNEAQ (reference sequence). This CDR3 comprises 13 residues. The full variable domain, completed using reference TRBV7-9 and TRBJ2-2, is DTGVSQNPRHKITKRGQNVTFRCDPISEHNRLYWYRQTLGQGPEFLTYFQNEAQLEKSRLLSDRFSAERPKGSFSTLEIQRTEQGDSAMYLCASSLSGTGELFFGEGSRLTVL.